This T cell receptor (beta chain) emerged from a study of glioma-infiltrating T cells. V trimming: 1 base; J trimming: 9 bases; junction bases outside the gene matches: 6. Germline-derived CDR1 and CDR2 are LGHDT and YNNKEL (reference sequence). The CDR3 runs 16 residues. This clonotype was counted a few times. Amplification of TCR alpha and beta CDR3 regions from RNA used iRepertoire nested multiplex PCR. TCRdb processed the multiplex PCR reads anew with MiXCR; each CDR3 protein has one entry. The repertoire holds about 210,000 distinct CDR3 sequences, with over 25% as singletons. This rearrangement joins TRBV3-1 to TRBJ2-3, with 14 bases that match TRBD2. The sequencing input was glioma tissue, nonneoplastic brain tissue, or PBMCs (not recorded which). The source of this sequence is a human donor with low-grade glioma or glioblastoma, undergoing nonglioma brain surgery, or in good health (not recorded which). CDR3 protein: CASSQAGTSGRYTQYF. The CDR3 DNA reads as TGTGCCAGCAGCCAAGCTGGGACTAGCGGGAGATACACGCAGTATTTT.